The 11 T cell receptor beta chains in this list originate from one sample, sequenced in a study of shared clonotypes between healthy human individuals. Positive CCR7 selection of CD45RO-negative cells yielded the naive CD8 cells, and terminally differentiated effector memory CD45RA+ cells were excluded. The method was immunoSEQ multiplex PCR; TCRdb's version includes in-frame clones alone and lacks a portion of them. The table shows approximately 810,000 clones, with over 90% occurring only once. Sequenced sample: naive CD8+ T cells sorted from blood. The receptors come from a young man in good health.

CDR3 amino acids: CASTSDRDLPEQYF. CDR3 bases: TGTGCCAGCACCTCGGACAGGGATCTGCCCGAGCAGTACTTC. This rearrangement joins TRBV28 to TRBJ2-7; 8 nucleotides match TRBD1. Germline CDR1 and CDR2: MDHEN and SYDVKM. The J segment lost 6 bases and the V segment lost 7 bases, leaving 11 bases of the junction unmatched. The CDR3 runs to 14 residues.

The chain joins TRBV10-1 to TRBJ2-7; 10 bases align to TRBD2. This CDR3 has 14 residues. The ends lost 5 bases at V and 2 bases at J; junction bases unmatched: 3. Germline loops: CDR1 WNHNN, CDR2 SYGVQD (reference sequence). The DNA for the CDR3 is TGCGCCAGCAGTCTTGGACTAGCGGCCTACGAGCAGTACTTC. Its translation: CASSLGLAAYEQYF.

J is TRBJ2-1 and V is TRBV7-9; D gene ambiguous. With 5 bases removed from V and 6 bases from J, the gap between germline ends came to 11 bases. The germline CDR1 and CDR2 sequences are SEHNR and FQNEAQ (reference sequence). The CDR3 extends over 13 amino acids. The CDR3 nucleotides read TGTGCCAGCAGCGCACCCCGGGTCAATGAGCAGTTCTTC. This translates into CASSAPRVNEQFF. The variable domain in full, completed from reference TRBV7-9 and TRBJ2-1, reads DTGVSQNPRHKITKRGQNVTFRCDPISEHNRLYWYRQTLGQGPEFLTYFQNEAQLEKSRLLSDRFSAERPKGSFSTLEIQRTEQGDSAMYLCASSAPRVNEQFFGPGTRLTVL.

This rearrangement joins TRBV28 to TRBJ2-3; D is ambiguous. The length of the CDR3 is 12 residues. V was cut by 5 bases and J by 4 bases, with 7 bases left in between. CDR1 is MDHEN, CDR2 SYDVKM, per germline. Here the CDR3 DNA reads TGTGCCAGCAGTGGGTCAGCAGATACGCAGTATTTT. Its translation: CASSGSADTQYF. Together with reference TRBV28 and TRBJ2-3, the CDR3 gives the full variable domain: DVKVTQSSRYLVKRTGEKVFLECVQDMDHENMFWYRQDPGLGLRLIYFSYDVKMKEKGDIPEGYSVSREKKERFSLILESASTNQTSMYLCASSGSADTQYFGPGTRLTVL.

The V call is TRBV29-1, the J call TRBJ2-1; possibly TRBD2 for D (5 bases). From germline, CDR1 is SQVTM and CDR2 ANQGSEA. Trimming left V 2 bases short and J 2 bases short, with 10 bases between. This CDR3 has 14 amino acids. CDR3 loop: CSVENHGTYNEQFF. The CDR3 DNA is TGCAGCGTTGAAAATCACGGGACCTACAATGAGCAGTTCTTC.

The V call is TRBV18, the J call TRBJ2-1; 13 bases fit TRBD2. Trimming at V came to 4 bases and at J to 5 bases, leaving 2 bases not matched to a gene. Germline loops: CDR1 KGHSH, CDR2 LQKENI. CDR3 size: 15 residues. For the CDR3, the DNA is TGTGCCAGCTCACTCACTAGCGGGAGGGACAATGAGCAGTTCTTC. This codes for CASSLTSGRDNEQFF.

The V call is TRBV5-1, the J call TRBJ2-5; D is undetermined. The CDR3 totals 17 residues. CDR1 and CDR2 from the germline V gene are SGHRS and YFSETQ. Trimming took 0 bases from V and 4 from J, leaving 19 bases between them. The CDR3 loop reads CASSLVSGSSLPETQYF. In nucleotides, the CDR3 is TGCGCCAGCAGCTTGGTTTCCGGCAGCTCCCTCCCAGAGACCCAGTACTTC.

The gene calls are TRBV30 and TRBJ2-7; D remains unclear. Trimming stripped 3 bases from V and 3 bases from J, with 6 bases between. Germline lookup yields CDR1 GTSNPN and CDR2 SVGIG (reference sequence). CDR3 length equals 11 residues. The CDR3: CAWRGYYEQYF. The CDR3 DNA reads TGTGCCTGGAGGGGGTACTACGAGCAGTACTTC.

The chain joins TRBV11-3 to TRBJ2-3; 7 bases align to TRBD1. Germline V gene data show CDR1 as SGHNT and CDR2 as YENEEA. Trimming took 0 bases from V and 2 from J; bases not matched to a gene: 2. The CDR3 is 15 amino acids. CDR3: CASSLEGQPTDTQYF. In nucleotides, the CDR3 is TGTGCCAGCAGCTTAGAGGGACAGCCCACAGATACGCAGTATTTT.

This chain connects TRBV7-9 to TRBJ2-1; D remains unclear. Germline loops: CDR1 SEHNR, CDR2 FQNEAQ (reference sequence). The CDR3 is 11 amino acids. Trimming left V 7 bases short and J 9 bases short, with 10 bases between. CDR3 protein: CASTRDGEQFF. DNA of the CDR3: TGTGCCAGCACTAGGGATGGTGAGCAGTTCTTC.

This sequence joins TRBV9 and TRBJ2-7, with D maybe TRBD2 (6 bases). Germline values: CDR1 SGDLS, CDR2 YYNGEE. The CDR3 totals 16 residues. The V and J ends lost 4 bases and 3 bases respectively, with 20 bases between them. The CDR3 DNA reads TGTGCCAGCAGCTCTAGAGGGGAGGTGTCACTCTACGAGCAGTACTTC. Translated: CASSSRGEVSLYEQYF.